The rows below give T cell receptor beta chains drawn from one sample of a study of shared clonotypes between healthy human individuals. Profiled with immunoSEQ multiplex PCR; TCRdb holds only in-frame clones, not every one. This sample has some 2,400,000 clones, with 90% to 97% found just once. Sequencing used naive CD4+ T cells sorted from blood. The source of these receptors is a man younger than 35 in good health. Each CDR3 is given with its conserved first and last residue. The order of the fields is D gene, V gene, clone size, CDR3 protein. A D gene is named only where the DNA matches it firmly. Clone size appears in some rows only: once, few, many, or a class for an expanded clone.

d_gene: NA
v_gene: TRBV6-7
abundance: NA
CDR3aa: CASRPWESTDEAFF

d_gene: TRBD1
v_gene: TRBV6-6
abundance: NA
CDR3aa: CASRNAQGANEQFF

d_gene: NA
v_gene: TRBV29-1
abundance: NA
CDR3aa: CSVEPGTNEKLFF

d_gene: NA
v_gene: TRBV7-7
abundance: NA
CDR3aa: CASSLEPVPRSDITYNEQFF

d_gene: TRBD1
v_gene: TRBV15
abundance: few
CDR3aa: CATSRGGQANGSPLHF

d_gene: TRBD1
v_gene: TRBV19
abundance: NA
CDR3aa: CASSISGQWSSYEQYF

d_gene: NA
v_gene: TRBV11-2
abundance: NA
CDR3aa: CASSSGYGGGVYGYTF

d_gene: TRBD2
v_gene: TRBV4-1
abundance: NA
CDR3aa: CASSQDRGGYDTQYF

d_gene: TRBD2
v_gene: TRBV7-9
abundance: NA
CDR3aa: CASSAGLAGNDEQYF

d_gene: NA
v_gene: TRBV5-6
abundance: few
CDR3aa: CASSWVTSGANVLTF

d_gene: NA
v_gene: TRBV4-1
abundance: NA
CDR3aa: CASSQAPGGTGLNSPLHF

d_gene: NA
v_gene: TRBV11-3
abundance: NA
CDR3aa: CASSGFGDTGELFF

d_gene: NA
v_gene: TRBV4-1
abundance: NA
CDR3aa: CASSQEEGESPLHF

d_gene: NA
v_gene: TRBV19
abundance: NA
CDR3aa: CASSTFGTQGVQPQHF

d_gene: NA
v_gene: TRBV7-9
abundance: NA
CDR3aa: CASSRDAYSGANVLTF

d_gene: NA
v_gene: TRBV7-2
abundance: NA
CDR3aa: CASSPLSHRVAGNYGYTF

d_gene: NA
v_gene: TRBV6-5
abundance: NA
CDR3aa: CASSSQGHGYTF

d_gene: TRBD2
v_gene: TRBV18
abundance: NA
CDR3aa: CASSPLGTSGRRRGSYEQYF

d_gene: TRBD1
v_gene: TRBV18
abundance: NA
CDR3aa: CATTGDRVYNEQFF

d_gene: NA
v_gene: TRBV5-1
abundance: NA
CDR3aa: CASSLERGANYGYTF

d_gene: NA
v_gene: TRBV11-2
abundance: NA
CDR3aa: CASSPSRSGQFF

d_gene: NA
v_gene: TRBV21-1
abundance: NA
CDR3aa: CASSKGLAFSYEQYF

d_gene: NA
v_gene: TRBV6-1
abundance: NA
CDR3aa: CASSAWGEKLFF

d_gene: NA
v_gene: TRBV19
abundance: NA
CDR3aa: CASSIGSGQETQYF

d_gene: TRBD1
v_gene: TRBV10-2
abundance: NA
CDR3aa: CASSEWVGQTGTYGYTF

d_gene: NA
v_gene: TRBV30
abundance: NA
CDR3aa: CAWSRGTEAFF

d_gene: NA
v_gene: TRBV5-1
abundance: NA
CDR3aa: CASSPRQSSYEQYF

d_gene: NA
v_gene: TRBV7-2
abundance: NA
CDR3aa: CASSLASTLGRYF

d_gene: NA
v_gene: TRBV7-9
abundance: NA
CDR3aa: CASSFQGLKNEQFF

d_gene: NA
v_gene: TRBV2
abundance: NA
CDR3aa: CASSSGSVYEQYF

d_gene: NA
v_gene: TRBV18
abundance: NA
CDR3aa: CASSPLAGMDEQYF

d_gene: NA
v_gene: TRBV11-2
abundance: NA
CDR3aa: CASSLPTPYEQYF

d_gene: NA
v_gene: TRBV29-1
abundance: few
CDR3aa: CSGWVGPNTEAFF

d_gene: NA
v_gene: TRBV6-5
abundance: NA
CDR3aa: CASSYSDGRDEQFF

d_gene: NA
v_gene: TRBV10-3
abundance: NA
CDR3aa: CAISESVSGANVLTF

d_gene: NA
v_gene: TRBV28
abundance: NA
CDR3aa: CASRTPGPTSTEAFF

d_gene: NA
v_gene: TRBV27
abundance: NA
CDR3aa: CASSKEPSLYGYTF

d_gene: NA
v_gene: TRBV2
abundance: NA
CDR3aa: CASSDSSAPYNEQFF

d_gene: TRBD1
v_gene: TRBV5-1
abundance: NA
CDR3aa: CASSVGQDQRYTF

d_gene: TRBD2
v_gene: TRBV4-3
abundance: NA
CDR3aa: CASSPTSGKDEQFF

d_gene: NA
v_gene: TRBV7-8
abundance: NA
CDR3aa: CASSLQAASGQFF

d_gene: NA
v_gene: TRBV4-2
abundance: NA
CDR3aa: CASNRGRSGANVLTF

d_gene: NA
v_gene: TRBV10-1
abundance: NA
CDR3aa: CASSRRANTEAFF

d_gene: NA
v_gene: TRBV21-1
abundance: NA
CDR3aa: CASSIGIIYGYTF

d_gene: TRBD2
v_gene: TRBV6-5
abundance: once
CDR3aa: CASSRPSGGFGELFF

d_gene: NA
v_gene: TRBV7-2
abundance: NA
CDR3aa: CASSLGAIGYNEQFF

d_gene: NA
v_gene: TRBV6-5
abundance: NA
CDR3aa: CASRNRVRETQYF

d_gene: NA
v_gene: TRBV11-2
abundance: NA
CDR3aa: CASSLTGSRDTGELFF

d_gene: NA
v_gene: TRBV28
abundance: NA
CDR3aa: CASSFPITGGVGYTF

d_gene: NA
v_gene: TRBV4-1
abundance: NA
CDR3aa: CASSQEGQGFGYTF

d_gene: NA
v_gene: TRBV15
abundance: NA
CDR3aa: CATSRVVNYEQYF

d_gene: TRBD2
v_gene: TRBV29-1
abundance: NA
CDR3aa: CSTATSGSTDTQYF

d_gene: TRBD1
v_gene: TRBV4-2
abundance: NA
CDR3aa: CASSPQGAGKNTEAFF

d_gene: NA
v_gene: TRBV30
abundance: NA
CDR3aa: CAWSQVEYEQYF

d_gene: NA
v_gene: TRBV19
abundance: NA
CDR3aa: CASSIPGANEKLFF

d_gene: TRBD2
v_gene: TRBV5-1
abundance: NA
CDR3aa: CASSLASGTSGSSGELFF

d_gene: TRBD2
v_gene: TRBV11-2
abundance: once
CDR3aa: CASSLSGSVLDEQFF